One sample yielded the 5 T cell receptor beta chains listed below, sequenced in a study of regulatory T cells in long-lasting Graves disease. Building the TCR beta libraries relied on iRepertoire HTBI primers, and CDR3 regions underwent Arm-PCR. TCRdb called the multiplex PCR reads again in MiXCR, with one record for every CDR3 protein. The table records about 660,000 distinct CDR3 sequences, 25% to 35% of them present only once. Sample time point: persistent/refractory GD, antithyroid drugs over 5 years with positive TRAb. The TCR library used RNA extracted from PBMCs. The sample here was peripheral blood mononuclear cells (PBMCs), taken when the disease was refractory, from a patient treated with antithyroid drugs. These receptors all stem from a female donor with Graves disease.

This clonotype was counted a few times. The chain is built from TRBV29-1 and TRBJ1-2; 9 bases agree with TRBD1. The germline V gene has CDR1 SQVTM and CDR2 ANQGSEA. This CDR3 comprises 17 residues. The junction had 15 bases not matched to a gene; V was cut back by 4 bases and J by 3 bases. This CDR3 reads CSVARRDRALSDYGYTF. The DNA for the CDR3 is TGCAGCGTTGCACGGAGGGACAGGGCCCTATCGGACTATGGCTACACCTTC.

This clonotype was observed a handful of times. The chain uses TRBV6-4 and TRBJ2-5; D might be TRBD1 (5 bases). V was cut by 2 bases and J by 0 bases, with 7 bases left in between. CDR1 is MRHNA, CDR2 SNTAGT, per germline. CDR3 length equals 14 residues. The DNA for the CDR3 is TGTGCCAGCAGTGACAAGGACAACCAAGAGACCCAGTACTTC. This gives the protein CASSDKDNQETQYF.

CDR3 protein: CASGESRSWSGTEAFF. CDR3 in DNA: TGTGCCAGCGGTGAGAGTCGCTCCTGGTCGGGCACTGAAGCTTTCTTT. V is TRBV27 and J is TRBJ1-1; the D is unclear. V shed 8 bases and J shed 4 bases, with 23 bases lying between them. The CDR3 is 16 residues long. Germline V gene sequence: CDR1 MNHEY, CDR2 SMNVEV (reference sequence).

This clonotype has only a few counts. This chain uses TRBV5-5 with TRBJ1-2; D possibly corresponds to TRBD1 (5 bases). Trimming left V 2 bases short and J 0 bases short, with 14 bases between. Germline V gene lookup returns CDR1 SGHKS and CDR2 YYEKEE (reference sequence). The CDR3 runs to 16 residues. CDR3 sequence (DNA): TGTGCCAGCAGCTTCCCAGACAGTGCAGCTAACTATGGCTACACCTTC. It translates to CASSFPDSAANYGYTF.

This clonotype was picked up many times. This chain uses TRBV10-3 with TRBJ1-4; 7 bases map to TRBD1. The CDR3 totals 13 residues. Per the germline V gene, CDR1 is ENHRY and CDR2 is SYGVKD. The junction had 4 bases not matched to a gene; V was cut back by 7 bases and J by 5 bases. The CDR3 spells CAIKDRNNEKLFF. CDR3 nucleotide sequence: TGTGCCATCAAGGACAGGAACAATGAAAAACTGTTTTTT.